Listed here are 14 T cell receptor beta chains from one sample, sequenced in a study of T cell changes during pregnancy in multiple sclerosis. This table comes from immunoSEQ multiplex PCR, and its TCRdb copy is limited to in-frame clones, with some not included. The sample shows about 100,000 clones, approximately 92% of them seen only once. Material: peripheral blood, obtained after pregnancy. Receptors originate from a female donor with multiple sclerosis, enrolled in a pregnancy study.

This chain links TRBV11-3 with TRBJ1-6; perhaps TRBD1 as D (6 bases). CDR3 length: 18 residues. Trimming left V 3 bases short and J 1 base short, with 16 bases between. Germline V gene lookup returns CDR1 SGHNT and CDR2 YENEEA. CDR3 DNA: TGTGCCAGCAGCTTCGGAGGCAGGGGATGGTCCTATAATTCACCCCTCCACTTT. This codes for CASSFGGRGWSYNSPLHF.

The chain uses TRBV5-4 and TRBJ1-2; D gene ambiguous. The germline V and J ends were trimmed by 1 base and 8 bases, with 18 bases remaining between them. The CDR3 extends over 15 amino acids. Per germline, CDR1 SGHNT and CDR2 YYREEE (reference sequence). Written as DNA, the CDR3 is TGTGCCAGCAGCTTGAAATTGAGGGAGGCAAAAGGCTACACCTTC. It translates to CASSLKLREAKGYTF.

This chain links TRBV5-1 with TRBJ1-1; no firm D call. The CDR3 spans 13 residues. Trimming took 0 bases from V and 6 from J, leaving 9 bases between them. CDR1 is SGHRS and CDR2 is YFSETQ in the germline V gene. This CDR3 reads CASSLETRAEAFF. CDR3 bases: TGCGCCAGCAGCTTGGAGACACGTGCTGAAGCTTTCTTT.

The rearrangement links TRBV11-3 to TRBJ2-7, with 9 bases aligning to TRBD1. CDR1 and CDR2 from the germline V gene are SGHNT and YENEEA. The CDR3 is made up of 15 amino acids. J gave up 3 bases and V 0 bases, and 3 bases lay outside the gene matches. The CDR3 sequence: CASSLEGTGNYEQYF. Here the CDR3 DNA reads TGTGCCAGCAGCTTAGAGGGGACAGGGAACTACGAGCAGTACTTC.

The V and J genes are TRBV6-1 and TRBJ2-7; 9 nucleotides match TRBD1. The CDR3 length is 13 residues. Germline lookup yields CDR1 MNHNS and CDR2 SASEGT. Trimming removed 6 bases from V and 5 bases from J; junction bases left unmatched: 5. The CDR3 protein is CASSRDRANEQYF. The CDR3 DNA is TGTGCCAGCAGCCGGGACAGGGCCAACGAGCAGTACTTC.

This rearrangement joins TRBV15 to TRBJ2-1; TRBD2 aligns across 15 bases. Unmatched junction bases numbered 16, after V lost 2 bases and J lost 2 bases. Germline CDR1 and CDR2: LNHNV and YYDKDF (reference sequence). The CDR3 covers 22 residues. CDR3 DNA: TGTGCCACCAGCAGACCTACCGGGAGGGGACTAGCGGGGGGTCCCACCTACAATGAGCAGTTCTTC. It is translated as CATSRPTGRGLAGGPTYNEQFF.

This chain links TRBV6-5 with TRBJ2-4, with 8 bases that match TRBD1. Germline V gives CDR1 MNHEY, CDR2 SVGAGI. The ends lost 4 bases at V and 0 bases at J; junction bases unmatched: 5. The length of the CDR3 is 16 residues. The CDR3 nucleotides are TGTGCCAGCAGTTTCCGGACAGGGACAGCCAAAAACATTCAGTACTTC. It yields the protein CASSFRTGTAKNIQYF.

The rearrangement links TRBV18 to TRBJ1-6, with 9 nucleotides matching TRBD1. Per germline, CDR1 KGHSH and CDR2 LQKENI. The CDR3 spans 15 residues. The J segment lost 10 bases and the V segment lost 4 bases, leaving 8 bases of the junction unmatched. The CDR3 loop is CASSLSDRGGSPLHF. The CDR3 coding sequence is TGTGCCAGCTCACTTTCCGACAGGGGGGGATCACCCCTCCACTTT.

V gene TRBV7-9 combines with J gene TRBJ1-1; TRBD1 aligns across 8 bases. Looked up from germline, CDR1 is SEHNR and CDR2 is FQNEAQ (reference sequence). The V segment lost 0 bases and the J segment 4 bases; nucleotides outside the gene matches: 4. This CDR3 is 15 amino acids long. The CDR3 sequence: CASSLAQGARTEAFF. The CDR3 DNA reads TGTGCCAGCAGCTTAGCCCAGGGGGCTCGCACTGAAGCTTTCTTT.

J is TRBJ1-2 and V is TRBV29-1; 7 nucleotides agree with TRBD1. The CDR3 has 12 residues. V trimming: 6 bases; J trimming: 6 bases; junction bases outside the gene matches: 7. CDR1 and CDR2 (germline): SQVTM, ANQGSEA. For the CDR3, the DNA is TGCAGCGTCCAACAGGGGATAGATGGCTACACCTTC. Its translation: CSVQQGIDGYTF.

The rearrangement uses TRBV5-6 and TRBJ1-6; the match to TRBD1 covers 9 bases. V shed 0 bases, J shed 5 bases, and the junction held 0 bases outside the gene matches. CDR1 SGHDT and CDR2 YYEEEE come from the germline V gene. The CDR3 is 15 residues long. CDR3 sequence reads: CASSLGDRDNSPLHF. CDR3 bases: TGTGCCAGCAGCTTGGGGGACAGGGATAATTCACCCCTCCACTTT.

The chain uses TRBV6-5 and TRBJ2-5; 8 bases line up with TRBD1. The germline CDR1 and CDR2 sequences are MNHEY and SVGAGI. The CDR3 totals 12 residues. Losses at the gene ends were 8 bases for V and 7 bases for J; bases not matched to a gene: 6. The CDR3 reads CASSRGLGTQYF. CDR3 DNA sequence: TGTGCCAGCTCCAGGGGGCTGGGGACCCAGTACTTC.

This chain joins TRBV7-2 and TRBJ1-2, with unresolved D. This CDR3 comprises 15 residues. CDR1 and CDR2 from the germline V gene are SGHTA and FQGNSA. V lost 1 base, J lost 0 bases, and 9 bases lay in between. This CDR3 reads CASSLVDQANYGYTF. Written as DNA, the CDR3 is TGTGCCAGCAGCTTAGTCGACCAGGCTAACTATGGCTACACCTTC.

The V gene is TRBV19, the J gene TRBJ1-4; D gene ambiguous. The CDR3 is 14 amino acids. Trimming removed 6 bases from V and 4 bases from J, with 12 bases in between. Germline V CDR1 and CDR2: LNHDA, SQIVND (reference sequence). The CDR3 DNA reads TGTGCCAGTAGAAGAACAGTTAATAATGAAAAACTGTTTTTT. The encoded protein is CASRRTVNNEKLFF.